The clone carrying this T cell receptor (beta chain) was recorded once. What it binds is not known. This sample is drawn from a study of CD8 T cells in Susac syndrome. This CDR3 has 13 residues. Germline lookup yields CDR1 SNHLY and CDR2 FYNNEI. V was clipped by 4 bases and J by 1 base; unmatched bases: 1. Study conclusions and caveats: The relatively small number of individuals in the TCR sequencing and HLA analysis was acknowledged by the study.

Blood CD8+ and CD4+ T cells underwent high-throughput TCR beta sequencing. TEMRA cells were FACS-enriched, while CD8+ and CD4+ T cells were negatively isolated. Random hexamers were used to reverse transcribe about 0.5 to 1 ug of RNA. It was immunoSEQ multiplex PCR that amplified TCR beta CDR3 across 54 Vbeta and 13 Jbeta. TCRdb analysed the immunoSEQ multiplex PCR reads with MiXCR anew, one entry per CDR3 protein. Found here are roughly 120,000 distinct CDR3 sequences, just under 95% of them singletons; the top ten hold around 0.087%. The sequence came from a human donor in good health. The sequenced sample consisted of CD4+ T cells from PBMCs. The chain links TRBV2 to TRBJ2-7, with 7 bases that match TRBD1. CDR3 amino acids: CASSGDRSYEQYF. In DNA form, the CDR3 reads TGTGCCAGCAGTGGGGACAGATCCTACGAGCAGTACTTC.